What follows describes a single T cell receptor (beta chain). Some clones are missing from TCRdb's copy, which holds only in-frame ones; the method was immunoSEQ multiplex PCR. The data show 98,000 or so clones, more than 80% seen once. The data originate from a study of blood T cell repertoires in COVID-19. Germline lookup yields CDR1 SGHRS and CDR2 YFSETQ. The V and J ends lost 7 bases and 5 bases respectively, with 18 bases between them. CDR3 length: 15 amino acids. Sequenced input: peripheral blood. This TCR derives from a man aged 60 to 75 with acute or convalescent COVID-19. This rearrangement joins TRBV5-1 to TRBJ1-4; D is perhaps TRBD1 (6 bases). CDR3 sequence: CASGKGLDSNEKLFF. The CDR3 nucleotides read TGCGCCAGCGGTAAAGGGTTGGACAGCAATGAAAAACTGTTTTTT.